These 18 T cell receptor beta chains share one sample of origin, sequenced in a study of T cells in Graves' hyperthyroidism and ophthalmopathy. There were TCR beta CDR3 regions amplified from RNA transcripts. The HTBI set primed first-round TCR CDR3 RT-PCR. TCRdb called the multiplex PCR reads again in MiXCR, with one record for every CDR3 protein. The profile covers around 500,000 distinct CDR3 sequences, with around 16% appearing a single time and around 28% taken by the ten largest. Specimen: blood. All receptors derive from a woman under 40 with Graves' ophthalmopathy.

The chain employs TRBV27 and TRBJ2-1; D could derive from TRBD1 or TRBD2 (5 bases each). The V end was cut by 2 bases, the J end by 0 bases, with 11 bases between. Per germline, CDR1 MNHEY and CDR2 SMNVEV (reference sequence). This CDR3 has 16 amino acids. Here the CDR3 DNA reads TGTGCCAGCAGTTTAGTAGGGACGACCTCCTACAATGAGCAGTTCTTC. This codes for CASSLVGTTSYNEQFF.

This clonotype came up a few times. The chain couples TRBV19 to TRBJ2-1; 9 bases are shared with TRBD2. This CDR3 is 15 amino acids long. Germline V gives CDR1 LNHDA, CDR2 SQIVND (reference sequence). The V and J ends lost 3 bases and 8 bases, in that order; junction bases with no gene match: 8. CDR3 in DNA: TGTGCCAGTAGTATCGGGCGGGAGGGCTTCCATGAGCAGTTCTTC. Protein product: CASSIGREGFHEQFF.

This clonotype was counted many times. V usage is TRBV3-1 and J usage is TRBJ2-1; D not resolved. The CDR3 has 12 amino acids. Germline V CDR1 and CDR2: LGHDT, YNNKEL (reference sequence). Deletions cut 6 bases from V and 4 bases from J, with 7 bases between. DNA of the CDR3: TGTGCCAGCAGTTATGGTTACAATGAGCAGTTCTTC. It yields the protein CASSYGYNEQFF.

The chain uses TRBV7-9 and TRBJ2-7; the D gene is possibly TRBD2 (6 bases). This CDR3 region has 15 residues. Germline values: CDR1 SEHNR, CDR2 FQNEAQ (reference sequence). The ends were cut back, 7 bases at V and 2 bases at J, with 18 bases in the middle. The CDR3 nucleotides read TGTGCCAGCAACGACGGGGGAGAACCGACCTACGAGCAGTACTTC. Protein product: CASNDGGEPTYEQYF.

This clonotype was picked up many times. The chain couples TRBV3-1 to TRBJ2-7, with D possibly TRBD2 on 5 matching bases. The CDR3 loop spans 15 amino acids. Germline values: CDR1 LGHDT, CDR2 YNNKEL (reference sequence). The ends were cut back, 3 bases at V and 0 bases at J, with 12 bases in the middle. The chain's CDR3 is CASSQELGSSYEQYF. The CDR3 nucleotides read TGTGCCAGCAGCCAGGAATTAGGGAGCTCCTACGAGCAGTACTTC.

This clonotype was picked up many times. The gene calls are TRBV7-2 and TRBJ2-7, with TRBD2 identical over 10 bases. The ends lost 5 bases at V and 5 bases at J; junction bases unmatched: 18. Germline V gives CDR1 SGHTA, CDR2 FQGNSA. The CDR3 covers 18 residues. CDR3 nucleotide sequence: TGTGCCAGCAGCCTAGGCGTCGCAGCGGGAGGGATTCGAGACGAGCAGTACTTC. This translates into CASSLGVAAGGIRDEQYF.

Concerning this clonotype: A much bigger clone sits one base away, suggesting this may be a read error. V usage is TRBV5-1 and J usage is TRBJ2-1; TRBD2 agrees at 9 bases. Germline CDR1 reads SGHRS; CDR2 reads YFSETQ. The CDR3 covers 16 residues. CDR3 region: CASSLGLAGTPNGQFF. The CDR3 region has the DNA TGCGCCAGCAGCTTGGGCCTAGCGGGAACCCCAAATGGGCAGTTCTTC.

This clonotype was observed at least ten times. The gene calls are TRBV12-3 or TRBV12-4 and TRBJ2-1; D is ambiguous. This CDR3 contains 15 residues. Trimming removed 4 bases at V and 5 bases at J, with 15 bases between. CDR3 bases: TGTGCCAGCAGTTCAATTAGGGCATCTCACAATGAGCAGTTCTTC. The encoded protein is CASSSIRASHNEQFF.

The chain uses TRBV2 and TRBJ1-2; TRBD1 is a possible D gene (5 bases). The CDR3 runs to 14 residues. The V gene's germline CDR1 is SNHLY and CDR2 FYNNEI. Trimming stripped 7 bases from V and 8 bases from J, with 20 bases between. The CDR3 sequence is CASNRDGASNGYTF. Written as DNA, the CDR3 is TGTGCCAGCAATCGGGACGGAGCCAGTAACGGCTACACCTTC.

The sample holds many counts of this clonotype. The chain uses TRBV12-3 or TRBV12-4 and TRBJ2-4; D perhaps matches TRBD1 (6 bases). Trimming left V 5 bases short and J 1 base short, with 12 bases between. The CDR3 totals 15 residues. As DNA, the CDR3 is TGTGCCAGCAGTGTCACAGGGACGGCCAAAAACATTCAGTACTTC. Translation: CASSVTGTAKNIQYF.

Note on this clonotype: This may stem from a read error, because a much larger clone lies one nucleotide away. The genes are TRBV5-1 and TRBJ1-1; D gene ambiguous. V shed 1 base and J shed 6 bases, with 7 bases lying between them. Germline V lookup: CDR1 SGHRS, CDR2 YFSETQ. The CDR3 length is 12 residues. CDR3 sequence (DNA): TGCGCCAGCAGCTTGTCGTCGGCTGAAGCTTTCTTT. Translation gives CASSLSSAEAFF.

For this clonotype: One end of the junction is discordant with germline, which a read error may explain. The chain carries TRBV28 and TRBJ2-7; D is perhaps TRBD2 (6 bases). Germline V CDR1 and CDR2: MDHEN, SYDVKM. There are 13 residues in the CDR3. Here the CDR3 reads CASSVTGLREEYF. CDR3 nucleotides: TGTGCCAGCAGTGTTACGGGACTTCGCGAGGAGTACTTC.

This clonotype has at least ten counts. CDR3 sequence reads: CASRGDSGYGYTF. CDR3 bases: TGTGCCAGCAGAGGGGACAGTGGCTATGGCTACACCTTC. The chain joins TRBV28 to TRBJ1-2; 7 bases fit TRBD1. With 6 bases clipped from V and 4 bases from J, the junction kept 5 bases outside the gene matches. The CDR3 is 13 amino acids. In germline, CDR1 is MDHEN, CDR2 SYDVKM.

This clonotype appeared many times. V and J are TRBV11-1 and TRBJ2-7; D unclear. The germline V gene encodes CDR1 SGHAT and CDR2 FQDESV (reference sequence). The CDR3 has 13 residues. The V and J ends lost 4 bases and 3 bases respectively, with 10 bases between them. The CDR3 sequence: CASSSAPGYEQYF. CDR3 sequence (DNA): TGTGCCAGCAGCTCAGCGCCGGGCTACGAGCAGTACTTC.

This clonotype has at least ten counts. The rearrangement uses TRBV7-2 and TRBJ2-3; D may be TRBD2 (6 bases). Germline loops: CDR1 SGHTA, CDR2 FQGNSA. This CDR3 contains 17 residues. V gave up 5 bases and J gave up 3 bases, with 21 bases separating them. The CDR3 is CASSLFPLTRSTDTQYF. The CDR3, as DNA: TGTGCCAGCAGCCTATTCCCCCTGACTAGATCTACAGATACGCAGTATTTT.

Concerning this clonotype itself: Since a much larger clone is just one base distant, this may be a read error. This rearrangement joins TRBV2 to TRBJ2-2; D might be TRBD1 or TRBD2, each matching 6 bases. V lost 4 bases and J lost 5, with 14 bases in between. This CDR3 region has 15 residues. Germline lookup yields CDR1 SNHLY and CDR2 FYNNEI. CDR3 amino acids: CASSVLGGLTGELFF. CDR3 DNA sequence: TGTGCCAGCAGTGTATTAGGGGGACTTACCGGGGAGCTGTTTTTT.

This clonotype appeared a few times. For the CDR3, the DNA is TGTGCCAGTAGTCGGGCGGGGTTGTTGAATGAGCAGTTCTTC. Translation: CASSRAGLLNEQFF. The chain joins TRBV19 to TRBJ2-1, with D perhaps TRBD2 (6 bases). CDR1 is LNHDA, CDR2 SQIVND, per germline (reference sequence). CDR3 size: 14 residues. V was pared by 5 bases and J by 7 bases, with 15 bases between.

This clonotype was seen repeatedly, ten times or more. This CDR3 is CASSTERASSNYGYTF. The CDR3 nucleotides read TGCGCCAGCAGCACAGAGAGGGCCTCCTCTAACTATGGCTACACCTTC. V is TRBV5-1 and J is TRBJ1-2; no firm D call. Germline-derived CDR1 and CDR2 are SGHRS and YFSETQ. Deletions cut 4 bases from V and 0 bases from J, with 16 bases between. CDR3 length: 16 residues. The full variable domain, completed using reference TRBV5-1 and TRBJ1-2, is KAGVTQTPRYLIKTRGQQVTLSCSPISGHRSVSWYQQTPGQGLQFLFEYFSETQRNKGNFPGRFSGRQFSNSRSEMNVSTLELGDSALYLCASSTERASSNYGYTFGSGTRLTVV.